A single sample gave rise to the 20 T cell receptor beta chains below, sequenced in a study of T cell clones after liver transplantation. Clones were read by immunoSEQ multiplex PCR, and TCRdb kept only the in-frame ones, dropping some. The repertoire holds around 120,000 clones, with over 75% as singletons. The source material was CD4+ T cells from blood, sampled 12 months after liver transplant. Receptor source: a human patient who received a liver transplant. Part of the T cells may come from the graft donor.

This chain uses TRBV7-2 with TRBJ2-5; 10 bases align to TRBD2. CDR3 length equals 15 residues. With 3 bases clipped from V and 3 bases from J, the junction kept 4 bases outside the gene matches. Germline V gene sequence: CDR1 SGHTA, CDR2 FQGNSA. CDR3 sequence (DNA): TGTGCCAGCAGCTTCATAGCGGGAGGCGAAGAGACCCAGTACTTC. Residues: CASSFIAGGEETQYF.

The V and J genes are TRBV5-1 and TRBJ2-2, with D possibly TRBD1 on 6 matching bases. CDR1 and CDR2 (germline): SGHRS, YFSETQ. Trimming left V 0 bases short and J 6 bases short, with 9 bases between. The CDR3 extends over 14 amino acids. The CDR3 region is CASSLVQGAGELFF. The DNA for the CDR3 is TGCGCCAGCAGCTTGGTACAGGGTGCCGGGGAGCTGTTTTTT.

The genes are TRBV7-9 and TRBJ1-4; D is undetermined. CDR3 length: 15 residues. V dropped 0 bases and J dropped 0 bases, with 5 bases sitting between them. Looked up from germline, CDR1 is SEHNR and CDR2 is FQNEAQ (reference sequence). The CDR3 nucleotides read TGTGCCAGCAGCTTAGCGTCAGCAACTAATGAAAAACTGTTTTTT. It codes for CASSLASATNEKLFF.

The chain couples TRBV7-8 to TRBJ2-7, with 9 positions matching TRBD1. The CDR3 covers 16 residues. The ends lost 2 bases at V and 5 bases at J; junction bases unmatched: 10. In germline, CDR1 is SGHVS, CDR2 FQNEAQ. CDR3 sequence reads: CASSLIPGQGRNEQYF. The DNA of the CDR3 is TGTGCCAGCAGCTTAATCCCGGGACAGGGACGGAACGAGCAGTACTTC.

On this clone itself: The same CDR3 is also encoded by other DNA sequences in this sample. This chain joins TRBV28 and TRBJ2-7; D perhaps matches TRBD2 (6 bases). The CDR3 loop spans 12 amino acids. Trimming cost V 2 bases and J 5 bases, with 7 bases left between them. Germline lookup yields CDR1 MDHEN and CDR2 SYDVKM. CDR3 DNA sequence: TGTGCCAGCAGTTTAACGGGGGACGAGCAGTACTTC. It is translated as CASSLTGDEQYF. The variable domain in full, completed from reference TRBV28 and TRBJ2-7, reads DVKVTQSSRYLVKRTGEKVFLECVQDMDHENMFWYRQDPGLGLRLIYFSYDVKMKEKGDIPEGYSVSREKKERFSLILESASTNQTSMYLCASSLTGDEQYFGPGTRLTVT.

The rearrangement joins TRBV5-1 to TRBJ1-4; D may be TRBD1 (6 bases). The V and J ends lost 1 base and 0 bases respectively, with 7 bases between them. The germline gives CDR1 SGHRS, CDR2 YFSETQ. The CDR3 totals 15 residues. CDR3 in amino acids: CASSLTGSTNEKLFF. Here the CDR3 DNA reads TGCGCCAGCAGCTTGACAGGGTCAACTAATGAAAAACTGTTTTTT. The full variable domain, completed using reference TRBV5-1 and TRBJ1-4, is KAGVTQTPRYLIKTRGQQVTLSCSPISGHRSVSWYQQTPGQGLQFLFEYFSETQRNKGNFPGRFSGRQFSNSRSEMNVSTLELGDSALYLCASSLTGSTNEKLFFGSGTQLSVL.

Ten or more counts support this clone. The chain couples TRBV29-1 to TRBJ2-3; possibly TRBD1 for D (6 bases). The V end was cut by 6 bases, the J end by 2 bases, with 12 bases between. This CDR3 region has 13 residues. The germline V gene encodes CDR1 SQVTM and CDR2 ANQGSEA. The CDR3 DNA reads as TGCAGCGTCCGCAGGGGAATCACAGATACGCAGTATTTT. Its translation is CSVRRGITDTQYF.

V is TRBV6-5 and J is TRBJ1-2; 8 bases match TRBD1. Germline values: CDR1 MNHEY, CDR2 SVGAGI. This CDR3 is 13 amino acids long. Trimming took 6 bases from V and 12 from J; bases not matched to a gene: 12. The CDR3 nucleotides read TGTGCCAGCAGAATACAGGGGGTCGGCCACGACACCTTC. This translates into CASRIQGVGHDTF.

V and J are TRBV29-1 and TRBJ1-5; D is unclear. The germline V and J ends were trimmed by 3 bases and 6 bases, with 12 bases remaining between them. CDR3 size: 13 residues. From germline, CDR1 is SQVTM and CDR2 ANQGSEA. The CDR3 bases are TGCAGCGTTGAGGTAAAGGGTGGTCAGCCCCAGCATTTT. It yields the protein CSVEVKGGQPQHF.

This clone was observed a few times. For the CDR3, the DNA is TGTGCCAGCAGCTCGGGACTAGCGGGAGCCTATGAGCAGTTCTTC. Amino acid sequence: CASSSGLAGAYEQFF. The chain carries TRBV7-3 and TRBJ2-1; 14 positions match TRBD2. The junction had 4 bases not matched to a gene; V was cut back by 4 bases and J by 8 bases. Germline V lookup: CDR1 SGHTA, CDR2 FQGTGA. The CDR3 totals 15 residues.

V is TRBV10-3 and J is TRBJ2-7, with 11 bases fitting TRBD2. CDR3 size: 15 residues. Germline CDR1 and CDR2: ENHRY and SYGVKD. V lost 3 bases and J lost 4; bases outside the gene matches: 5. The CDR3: CAISDPGTSGYEQYF. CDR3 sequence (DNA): TGTGCCATCAGTGACCCCGGGACTAGCGGTTACGAGCAGTACTTC.

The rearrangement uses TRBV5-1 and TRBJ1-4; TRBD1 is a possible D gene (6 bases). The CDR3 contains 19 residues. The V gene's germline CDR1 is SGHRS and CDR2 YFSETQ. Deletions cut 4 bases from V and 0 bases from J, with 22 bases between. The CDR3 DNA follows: TGCGCCAGCAGCCCCCTTACCGCGGGGGCTGGGGCAACTAATGAAAAACTGTTTTTT. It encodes CASSPLTAGAGATNEKLFF.

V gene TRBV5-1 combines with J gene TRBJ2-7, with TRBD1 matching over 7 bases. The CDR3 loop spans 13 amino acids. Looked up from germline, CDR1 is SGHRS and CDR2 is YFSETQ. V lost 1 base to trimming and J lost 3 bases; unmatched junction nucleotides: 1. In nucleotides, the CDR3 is TGCGCCAGCAGCTTGACAGGGGTCTACGAGCAGTACTTC. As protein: CASSLTGVYEQYF.

CDR3 in DNA: TGTGCCAGCAGCTTTAGCGGACTGAACACTGAAGCTTTCTTT. It codes for CASSFSGLNTEAFF. The V and J genes are TRBV7-8 and TRBJ1-1; D gene unclear. V lost 3 bases to trimming and J lost 0 bases, with 8 bases between them. There are 14 residues in the CDR3. Germline values: CDR1 SGHVS, CDR2 FQNEAQ.

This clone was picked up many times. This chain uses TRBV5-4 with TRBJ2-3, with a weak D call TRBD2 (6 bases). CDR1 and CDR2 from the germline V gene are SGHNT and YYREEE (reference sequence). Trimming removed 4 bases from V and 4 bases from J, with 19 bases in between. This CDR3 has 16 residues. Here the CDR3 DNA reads TGTGCCAGCAGCCCAACGGACGGGAGCCGAGCAGATACGCAGTATTTT. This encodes CASSPTDGSRADTQYF.

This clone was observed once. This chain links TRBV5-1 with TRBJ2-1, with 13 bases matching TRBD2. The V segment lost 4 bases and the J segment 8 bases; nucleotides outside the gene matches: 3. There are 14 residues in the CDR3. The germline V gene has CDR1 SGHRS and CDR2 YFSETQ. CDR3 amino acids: CASSPGLAGDEQFF. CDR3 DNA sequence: TGCGCCAGCAGCCCCGGACTAGCGGGAGATGAGCAGTTCTTC. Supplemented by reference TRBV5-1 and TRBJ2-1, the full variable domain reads KAGVTQTPRYLIKTRGQQVTLSCSPISGHRSVSWYQQTPGQGLQFLFEYFSETQRNKGNFPGRFSGRQFSNSRSEMNVSTLELGDSALYLCASSPGLAGDEQFFGPGTRLTVL.

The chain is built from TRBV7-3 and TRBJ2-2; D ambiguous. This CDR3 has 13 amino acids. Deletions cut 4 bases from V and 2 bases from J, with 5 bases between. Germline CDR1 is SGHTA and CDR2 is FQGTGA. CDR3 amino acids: CASSYFNTGELFF. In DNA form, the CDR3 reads TGTGCCAGCAGCTACTTTAACACCGGGGAGCTGTTTTTT.

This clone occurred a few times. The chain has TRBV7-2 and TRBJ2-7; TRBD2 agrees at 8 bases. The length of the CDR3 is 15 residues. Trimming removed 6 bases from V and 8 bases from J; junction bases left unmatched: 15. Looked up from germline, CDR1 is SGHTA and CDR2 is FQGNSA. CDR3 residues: CASSKDFRGRTKQYF. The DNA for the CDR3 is TGTGCCAGCAGTAAGGACTTCCGCGGGAGGACCAAGCAGTACTTC.

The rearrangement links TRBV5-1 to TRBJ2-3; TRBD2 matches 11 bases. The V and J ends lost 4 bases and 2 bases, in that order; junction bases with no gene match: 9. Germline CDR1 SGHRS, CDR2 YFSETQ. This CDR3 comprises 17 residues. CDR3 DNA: TGCGCCAGCAGCGGGGGACTAGCGGCCGCTTACACAGATACGCAGTATTTT. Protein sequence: CASSGGLAAAYTDTQYF.

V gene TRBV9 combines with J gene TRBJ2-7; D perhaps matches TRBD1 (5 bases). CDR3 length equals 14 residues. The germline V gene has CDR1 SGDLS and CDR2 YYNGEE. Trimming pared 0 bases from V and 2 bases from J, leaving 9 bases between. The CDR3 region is CASSVGTGPYEQYF. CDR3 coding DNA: TGTGCCAGCAGCGTAGGTACAGGACCCTACGAGCAGTACTTC. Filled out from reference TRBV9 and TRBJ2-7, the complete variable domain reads DSGVTQTPKHLITATGQRVTLRCSPRSGDLSVYWYQQSLDQGLQFLIQYYNGEERAKGNILERFSAQQFPDLHSELNLSSLELGDSALYFCASSVGTGPYEQYFGPGTRLTVT.